This entry lists 17 T cell receptor beta chains sequenced from one sample in a study of CD8 T cells in Susac syndrome (dated by TCRdb to about 2019). Library construction relied on the immunoSEQ multiplex PCR assay. RNA was extracted with the RNeasy kit and roughly 0.45 to 1 ug was reverse transcribed using random hexamers. TCRdb cleaned the public reads at Q25 with fastp, built clones with MiXCR and kept in-frame beta chains. A single entry per CDR3 protein holds the most common genes and DNA from its merged rows. The sample table records 100,000 to 150,000 distinct CDR3 sequences; about 93% of these occur just once. The ten largest clonotypes hold around 0.2% of the sample. Sequencing input: CD8+ T cells from PBMCs. These receptors were collected from a human donor with Susac syndrome.

This sequence joins TRBV13 and TRBJ1-6; D may be TRBD1 (5 bases). The CDR3 is 14 residues long. Germline CDR1 is PRHDT and CDR2 is FYEKMQ (reference sequence). V gave up 3 bases and J gave up 9 bases, with 12 bases separating them. The CDR3 sequence: CASSLGDGGSPLHF. The CDR3 DNA sequence: TGTGCCAGCAGCTTGGGGGATGGGGGTTCACCCCTCCACTTT.

The J gene is TRBJ1-1, the V gene TRBV20-1; D perhaps matches TRBD1 (5 bases). Trimming took off 6 bases at V and 0 bases at J, with 14 bases between the two ends. Germline values: CDR1 DFQATT, CDR2 SNEGSKA (reference sequence). There are 14 residues in the CDR3. CDR3 protein: CSADDGTVNTEAFF. In DNA, the CDR3 is TGCAGTGCGGATGACGGGACGGTGAACACTGAAGCTTTCTTT.

CDR3 region: CASSVSGGSYNEQFF. CDR3 DNA sequence: TGTGCCAGTAGTGTTAGCGGGGGTAGTTACAATGAGCAGTTCTTC. The gene calls are TRBV19 and TRBJ2-1; TRBD2 aligns across 9 bases. CDR1 and CDR2 (germline): LNHDA, SQIVND (reference sequence). V gave up 5 bases and J gave up 4 bases; unmatched junction bases: 6. The CDR3 has 15 residues.

The CDR3 is CASSPGEGARGYTF. CDR3 nucleotide sequence: TGTGCCAGCAGCCCCGGGGAGGGGGCAAGAGGCTACACCTTC. J is TRBJ1-2 and V is TRBV5-4, with 7 bases fitting TRBD1. The trim removed 4 bases at V and 8 bases at J, leaving 11 bases unmatched. Germline CDR1 is SGHNT and CDR2 is YYREEE (reference sequence). This CDR3 is 14 amino acids long.

This chain joins TRBV15 and TRBJ2-7; D may be TRBD1 or TRBD2 (6 bases each). CDR1 is LNHNV and CDR2 is YYDKDF in the germline V gene (reference sequence). V was shortened by 0 bases and J by 1 base, with 22 bases between the two germline ends. This CDR3 spans 19 amino acids. CDR3 bases: TGTGCCACCAGCAGAGATCTTGGGGAAAGGGGGGCAATTTCCTACGAGCAGTACTTC. Protein sequence: CATSRDLGERGAISYEQYF.

This chain uses TRBV29-1 with TRBJ2-3; D not certain. Per germline, CDR1 SQVTM and CDR2 ANQGSEA. The CDR3 has 16 residues. V lost 0 bases and J lost 0, with 13 bases in between. This CDR3 is CSVEDPEYPSTDTQYF. The CDR3 bases are TGCAGCGTTGAAGATCCGGAATACCCTAGCACAGATACGCAGTATTTT.

V and J are TRBV19 and TRBJ1-1, with D unclear. The CDR3 extends over 11 amino acids. The V gene's germline CDR1 is LNHDA and CDR2 SQIVND (reference sequence). V dropped 8 bases and J dropped 1 base, with 5 bases sitting between them. The CDR3 reads CASYQNTEAFF. The CDR3 region has the DNA TGTGCCAGTTACCAGAACACTGAAGCTTTCTTT.

The gene calls are TRBV20-1 and TRBJ1-1; D is unresolved. The CDR3 covers 13 residues. Germline V CDR1 and CDR2: DFQATT, SNEGSKA (reference sequence). With 6 bases removed from V and 4 bases from J, the gap between germline ends came to 15 bases. The CDR3 DNA reads as TGCAGTGCACAAGACGGTGGGGTCACTGAAGCTTTCTTT. Protein sequence: CSAQDGGVTEAFF.

The J gene is TRBJ1-6, the V gene TRBV27; 7 positions agree with TRBD1. Unmatched junction bases numbered 6, after V lost 5 bases and J lost 5 bases. This CDR3 is 15 amino acids long. Per germline, CDR1 MNHEY and CDR2 SMNVEV (reference sequence). CDR3 region: CASSLDRRNNSPLHF. CDR3 bases: TGTGCCAGCAGTCTGGACAGGAGAAATAATTCACCCCTCCACTTT.

The chain has TRBV4-3 and TRBJ2-7; 10 positions agree with TRBD2. The CDR3 sequence is 16 residues long. V dropped 3 bases and J dropped 4; count of bases not matched to a gene: 9. From germline, CDR1 is LGHNA and CDR2 YSLEER. For the CDR3, the DNA is TGCGCCAGCAGCCAGGATCGGCTAGCGGGGGCTTACGAGCAGTACTTC. Translation gives CASSQDRLAGAYEQYF.

The chain is built from TRBV18 and TRBJ2-7; D gene uncertain. The V end lost 5 bases, the J end lost 4 bases, and 18 bases lay between the germline ends. Germline loops: CDR1 KGHSH, CDR2 LQKENI. CDR3 length: 15 amino acids. The CDR3 DNA follows: TGTGCCAGCTCATCCACAGCGCCTCCCATTTACGAGCAGTACTTC. Protein sequence: CASSSTAPPIYEQYF.

The chain has TRBV7-6 and TRBJ2-3; no clear D gene. Trimming left V 5 bases short and J 4 bases short, with 13 bases between. There are 14 residues in the CDR3. CDR1 and CDR2 from the germline V gene are SGHVS and FNYEAQ. The DNA of the CDR3 is TGTGCCAGCAGCATCCGCACCGATGCAGATACGCAGTATTTT. Encoded protein: CASSIRTDADTQYF.

This clonotype has a single count. The chain couples TRBV24-1 to TRBJ2-2; no firm D call. This CDR3 has 12 residues. Trimming took off 1 base at V and 5 bases at J, with 1 base between the two ends. Germline V CDR1 and CDR2: KGHDR, SFDVKD. CDR3 sequence reads: CATSDFTGELFF. In DNA, the CDR3 is TGTGCCACCAGTGATTTTACCGGGGAGCTGTTTTTT.

This clonotype is a singleton in its sample. The V gene is TRBV30, the J gene TRBJ2-7, with D possibly being TRBD2 (5 bases). Looked up from germline, CDR1 is GTSNPN and CDR2 is SVGIG (reference sequence). The CDR3 is 12 amino acids. Trimming cost V 1 base and J 2 bases, with 6 bases left between them. CDR3 protein: CAWSAGTYEQYF. For the CDR3, the DNA is TGTGCCTGGAGTGCCGGGACCTACGAGCAGTACTTC.

DNA of the CDR3: TGTGCCAGCAGCCAGGACGACAGGGGGACGAGGCAGTTCTTC. The encoded protein is CASSQDDRGTRQFF. The V call is TRBV5-4, the J call TRBJ2-1; TRBD1 agrees at 9 bases. CDR1 and CDR2 (germline): SGHNT, YYREEE (reference sequence). Losses at the gene ends were 4 bases for V and 12 bases for J; bases not matched to a gene: 11. The CDR3 is made up of 14 amino acids.

The genes are TRBV4-1 and TRBJ2-7; 7 bases map to TRBD1. Looked up from germline, CDR1 is MGHRA and CDR2 is YSYEKL. The CDR3 extends over 16 amino acids. V was clipped by 1 base and J by 4 bases; unmatched bases: 10. The CDR3 region has the DNA TGCGCCAGCAGCCAAGGATCACAGGGGACCAGGTACGAGCAGTACTTC. Its translation: CASSQGSQGTRYEQYF.

V gene TRBV12-3 or TRBV12-4 combines with J gene TRBJ1-2; D is uncertain. Trimming removed 1 base at V and 2 bases at J, with 2 bases between. This CDR3 is 12 amino acids long. Here the CDR3 reads CASSLGNYGYTF. The CDR3 coding sequence is TGTGCCAGCAGTTTAGGAAACTATGGCTACACCTTC.